Shown below are 13 T cell receptor beta chains from a single sample sequenced in a study of blood T cell repertoires in COVID-19. Profiled with immunoSEQ multiplex PCR; TCRdb holds only in-frame clones, not every one. The repertoire includes about 75,000 clones, about 90% of them detected once, and over 2% sits in the top ten. The specimen sequenced was peripheral blood. These receptor sequences come from a human donor in a cohort sampled during active COVID-19.

The chain uses TRBV5-4 and TRBJ2-7; 8 bases line up with TRBD2. Trimming took 0 bases from V and 7 from J; bases not matched to a gene: 12. CDR1 and CDR2 (germline): SGHNT, YYREEE (reference sequence). The CDR3 runs 16 residues. CDR3 bases: TGTGCCAGCAGCTTGGTAGCGGGGACCACCGCGCGAGAGCAGTACTTC. Amino acids: CASSLVAGTTAREQYF.

The gene calls are TRBV16 and TRBJ1-6; tentatively, D is TRBD1 (5 bases). The CDR3 length is 15 residues. Germline V lookup: CDR1 KGHSY, CDR2 FQNENV. V was shortened by 0 bases and J by 6 bases, with 9 bases between the two germline ends. Here the CDR3 DNA reads TGTGCCAGCAGCCAATCGTATAGGGGTAATTCACCCCTCCACTTT. Translating gives CASSQSYRGNSPLHF.

This rearrangement joins TRBV29-1 to TRBJ1-2; D is unresolved. The ends were cut back, 4 bases at V and 0 bases at J, with 9 bases in the middle. Germline CDR1 SQVTM, CDR2 ANQGSEA. The CDR3 runs to 13 residues. For the CDR3, the DNA is TGCAGCGTTGTACGCGCCGCTAACTATGGCTACACCTTC. Translation: CSVVRAANYGYTF.

This chain connects TRBV5-1 to TRBJ2-7; TRBD1 is a possible D gene (6 bases). V was cut by 3 bases and J by 7 bases, with 23 bases left in between. This CDR3 is 16 amino acids long. Looked up from germline, CDR1 is SGHRS and CDR2 is YFSETQ. The CDR3 bases are TGCGCCAGCAGCTGGACAGATAGGGCCCCCATGGGGGAGCAGTACTTC. Its protein is CASSWTDRAPMGEQYF.

The CDR3 loop is CAVIGSGGNTEAFF. The DNA of the CDR3 is TGTGCCGTAATAGGAAGTGGCGGAAACACTGAAGCTTTCTTT. The J gene is TRBJ1-1, the V gene TRBV28; D gene unclear. CDR3 length: 14 amino acids. Germline CDR1 is MDHEN and CDR2 is SYDVKM. V was shortened by 11 bases and J by 2 bases, with 18 bases between the two germline ends.

The genes are TRBV4-2 and TRBJ1-1; maybe TRBD1 (6 bases). The CDR3 spans 14 residues. Germline V gene lookup returns CDR1 LGHNA and CDR2 YNFKEQ. Trimming shortened V by 8 bases and J by 3 bases, and 16 bases separated the two germline ends. CDR3 sequence: CASSRDRTYTEAFF. The CDR3 DNA follows: TGTGCCAGCTCCCGCGACAGGACTTACACTGAAGCTTTCTTT.

This clone came up many times. The chain employs TRBV7-8 and TRBJ2-7, with 9 bases that match TRBD2. Germline V gene sequence: CDR1 SGHVS, CDR2 FQNEAQ. Unmatched junction bases numbered 7, after V lost 1 base and J lost 3 bases. The CDR3 runs to 16 residues. CDR3 coding DNA: TGTGCCAGCAGCTTAGGGGAGGGACTAGCCCGCTACGAGCAGTACTTC. Translated: CASSLGEGLARYEQYF.

J is TRBJ2-3 and V is TRBV24-1; 8 bases match TRBD1. CDR1 is KGHDR and CDR2 is SFDVKD in the germline V gene. This CDR3 has 19 amino acids. V shed 4 bases, J shed 0 bases, and the junction held 14 bases outside the gene matches. In DNA, the CDR3 is TGTGCCACCAGTGACACTCCCCTGGGCAGGGACAGGAGCACAGATACGCAGTATTTT. Its protein is CATSDTPLGRDRSTDTQYF.

The rearrangement joins TRBV21-1 to TRBJ1-1; the D call of TRBD1 is as the table states it, not checked on the DNA. TRBV21-1 is a pseudogene segment. The CDR3 spans 14 residues. The CDR3 DNA reads TGTGCCAGGCCTTCTCGGACAGCCAACACTGAAGCTTTCTTT. This sequence encodes CARPSRTANTEAFF.

This chain joins TRBV7-9 and TRBJ1-2; the match to TRBD1 covers 9 bases. The CDR3 length is 16 residues. The V segment lost 5 bases and the J segment 0 bases; nucleotides outside the gene matches: 7. Germline-derived CDR1 and CDR2 are SEHNR and FQNEAQ (reference sequence). The DNA for the CDR3 is TGTGCCAGCAGCCCAGGACAGGGGCAAGCTAACTATGGCTACACCTTC. Translating it yields CASSPGQGQANYGYTF.

This sequence joins TRBV25-1 and TRBJ2-7; tentatively, D is TRBD2 (5 bases). CDR3 length: 15 amino acids. CDR1 and CDR2 from the germline V gene are MGHDK and SYGVNS. V dropped 2 bases and J dropped 0 bases, with 11 bases sitting between them. This CDR3 is CASSEGAVPSYEQYF. CDR3 nucleotides: TGTGCCAGCAGTGAAGGAGCGGTTCCCTCCTACGAGCAGTACTTC.

J is TRBJ2-3 and V is TRBV15; TRBD2 is a possible D gene (6 bases). CDR1 is LNHNV and CDR2 is YYDKDF in the germline V gene (reference sequence). The CDR3 runs 16 residues. The V end was cut by 1 base, the J end by 4 bases, with 15 bases between. CDR3 amino acids: CATSRVSGTWADTQYF. The CDR3 DNA reads as TGTGCCACCAGCAGAGTTAGCGGAACCTGGGCAGATACGCAGTATTTT.

This sequence joins TRBV6-5 and TRBJ2-7; the D is unclear. Between the trimmed V and J ends, which lost 2 bases and 1 base, there was a span of 6 bases. CDR3 length: 13 residues. Germline lookup yields CDR1 MNHEY and CDR2 SVGAGI. The CDR3 reads CASSYATSYEQYF. CDR3 DNA: TGTGCCAGCAGTTACGCGACTTCCTACGAGCAGTACTTC.